One sample yielded the 14 T cell receptor beta chains listed below, sequenced in a study of human T cells and chemical hapten exposure. Each CDR3 protein gets one entry after TCRdb re-called the RACE reads with MiXCR. The sample consists of 75,000 to 100,000 distinct CDR3 sequences, about 11% of them appearing once. Time point given: patch test 1, 2 weeks after DPC sensitization. Treatment noted: therapeutic diphenylcyclopropenone sensitization with weekly scalp DPC. Sequenced here: whole blood, sampled in connection with sensitization to the hapten diphenylcyclopropenone (DPC). These receptors were obtained from a man in his forties with alopecia areata. Some clones in this sample may be carry-over from other donors' samples.

In its sample, this clonotype was seen a few times. V usage is TRBV5-1 and J usage is TRBJ1-6, with no clear D. Germline values: CDR1 SGHRS, CDR2 YFSETQ. This CDR3 region has 13 residues. V lost 0 bases and J lost 10, with 8 bases in between. The CDR3 nucleotides are TGCGCCAGCAGCTTGGACAGAGGCTCACCCCTCCACTTT. Residues: CASSLDRGSPLHF. The full variable domain, its missing parts supplied by reference TRBV5-1 and TRBJ1-6, is KAGVTQTPRYLIKTRGQQVTLSCSPISGHRSVSWYQQTPGQGLQFLFEYFSETQRNKGNFPGRFSGRQFSNSRSEMNVSTLELGDSALYLCASSLDRGSPLHFGNGTRLTVT.

This sequence joins TRBV10-3 and TRBJ2-3; the D call may be TRBD1 or TRBD2 (5 bases each). CDR3 length: 15 amino acids. Trimming stripped 3 bases from V and 2 bases from J, with 12 bases between. Germline values: CDR1 ENHRY, CDR2 SYGVKD. This chain's CDR3 is CAISEGDRSTDTQYF. For the CDR3, the DNA is TGTGCCATCAGTGAAGGGGACCGATCCACAGATACGCAGTATTTT.

This clonotype was seen a handful of times. The rearrangement uses TRBV6-1 and TRBJ2-6; D remains ambiguous. Germline values: CDR1 MNHNS, CDR2 SASEGT. This CDR3 comprises 17 residues. The ends were cut back, 1 base at V and 2 bases at J, with 12 bases in the middle. The CDR3, as DNA: TGTGCCAGCAGTGAAGGGATCAGCCAGGCTGGGGCCAACGTCCTGACTTTC. It translates to CASSEGISQAGANVLTF.

This clonotype was recorded many times. The chain combines TRBV12-3 or TRBV12-4 with TRBJ2-1, with no clear D. The V end was cut by 3 bases, the J end by 0 bases, with 15 bases between. The CDR3 runs 17 residues. DNA for the CDR3: TGTGCCAGCAGTTTCCGGTTCTCACCTAGCTCCTACAATGAGCAGTTCTTC. Its translation is CASSFRFSPSSYNEQFF.

The V gene is TRBV14, the J gene TRBJ2-3; tentative D call: TRBD1 (5 bases). V dropped 1 base and J dropped 0 bases, with 17 bases sitting between them. This CDR3 contains 18 residues. CDR1 SGHDN and CDR2 FVKESK come from the germline V gene. This CDR3 reads CASSQGQRQFTSTDTQYF. The CDR3 coding sequence is TGTGCCAGCAGCCAAGGGCAGAGACAGTTCACTAGCACAGATACGCAGTATTTT.

This rearrangement joins TRBV7-2 to TRBJ1-3; D is unclear. Germline-derived CDR1 and CDR2 are SGHTA and FQGNSA. The CDR3 runs 13 residues. Trimming removed 4 bases from V and 4 bases from J, with 8 bases in between. The CDR3 reads CASSSFYGNTIYF. The CDR3 nucleotides read TGTGCCAGCAGCTCCTTCTACGGAAACACCATATATTTT.

This chain joins TRBV11-2 and TRBJ2-1, with TRBD2 as a possible D gene (5 bases). CDR1 is SGHAT, CDR2 FQNNGV, per germline. This CDR3 has 13 amino acids. The V and J ends lost 4 bases and 9 bases respectively, with 13 bases between them. DNA for the CDR3: TGTGCCAGCAGCTACCGGACTGTCGGTGAGCAGTTCTTC. It encodes CASSYRTVGEQFF.

V gene TRBV7-3 combines with J gene TRBJ2-1; D uncertain. Germline V gene lookup returns CDR1 SGHTA and CDR2 FQGTGA. CDR3 length: 13 residues. With 1 base removed from V and 9 bases from J, the gap between germline ends came to 10 bases. The CDR3: CASSLMSQAEQFF. CDR3 in DNA: TGTGCCAGCAGCTTAATGAGTCAGGCTGAGCAGTTCTTC.

This clonotype was seen a few times. V and J are TRBV27 and TRBJ2-2; 14 positions agree with TRBD2. The CDR3 loop spans 18 amino acids. Germline assignment: CDR1 MNHEY and CDR2 SMNVEV (reference sequence). Trimming cost V 8 bases and J 1 base; bases outside gene matches: 9. The CDR3 coding sequence is TGTGCCAGCTACGGAGGACTAGCGGGAGGTTGGAACACCGGGGAGCTGTTTTTT. Translated: CASYGGLAGGWNTGELFF.

V and J are TRBV6-2 or TRBV6-3 and TRBJ1-5; 8 bases line up with TRBD1. CDR3 length: 15 amino acids. Germline trimming cut 6 bases from V and 2 bases from J; bases unmatched to any gene: 6. CDR1 and CDR2 from the germline V gene are MNHEY and SVGEGT. DNA for the CDR3: TGTGCCAGCAGGGACAGGGTTTGGGGCAATCAGCCCCAGCATTTT. Amino acid sequence: CASRDRVWGNQPQHF.

This clonotype occurred a few times. J is TRBJ2-4 and V is TRBV19; possible D gene TRBD2, 5 bases. Trimming left V 5 bases short and J 10 bases short, with 18 bases between. Germline-derived CDR1 and CDR2 are LNHDA and SQIVND (reference sequence). The CDR3 has 14 amino acids. The CDR3 DNA follows: TGTGCCAGTAGTCCACAACGTGGAGGCGAAATTCAGTACTTC. It specifies CASSPQRGGEIQYF.

This clonotype has a handful of counts. The genes are TRBV24-1 and TRBJ2-1, with 9 bases identical to TRBD2. Germline lookup yields CDR1 KGHDR and CDR2 SFDVKD. V dropped 4 bases and J dropped 0; count of bases not matched to a gene: 3. This CDR3 region has 16 residues. The CDR3 region is CATSDISGSSYNEQFF. In DNA, the CDR3 is TGTGCCACCAGTGACATTAGCGGGAGCTCCTACAATGAGCAGTTCTTC.

Only a few counts were recorded for this clonotype. The chain uses TRBV7-2 and TRBJ2-3; the D is unclear. There are 15 residues in the CDR3. With 1 base removed from V and 1 base from J, the gap between germline ends came to 9 bases. Per germline, CDR1 SGHTA and CDR2 FQGNSA. The CDR3 region has the DNA TGTGCCAGCAGCTTAGACATCGGCGGCACAGATACGCAGTATTTT. This gives the protein CASSLDIGGTDTQYF.

This CDR3 is CASTAGNIQYF. CDR3 nucleotide sequence: TGTGCCAGCACCGCAGGAAACATTCAGTACTTC. This chain links TRBV6-2 or TRBV6-3 with TRBJ2-4; the D is unclear. V was cut by 7 bases and J by 6 bases, with 7 bases left in between. The CDR3 contains 11 residues. Germline V CDR1 and CDR2: MNHEY, SVGEGT.